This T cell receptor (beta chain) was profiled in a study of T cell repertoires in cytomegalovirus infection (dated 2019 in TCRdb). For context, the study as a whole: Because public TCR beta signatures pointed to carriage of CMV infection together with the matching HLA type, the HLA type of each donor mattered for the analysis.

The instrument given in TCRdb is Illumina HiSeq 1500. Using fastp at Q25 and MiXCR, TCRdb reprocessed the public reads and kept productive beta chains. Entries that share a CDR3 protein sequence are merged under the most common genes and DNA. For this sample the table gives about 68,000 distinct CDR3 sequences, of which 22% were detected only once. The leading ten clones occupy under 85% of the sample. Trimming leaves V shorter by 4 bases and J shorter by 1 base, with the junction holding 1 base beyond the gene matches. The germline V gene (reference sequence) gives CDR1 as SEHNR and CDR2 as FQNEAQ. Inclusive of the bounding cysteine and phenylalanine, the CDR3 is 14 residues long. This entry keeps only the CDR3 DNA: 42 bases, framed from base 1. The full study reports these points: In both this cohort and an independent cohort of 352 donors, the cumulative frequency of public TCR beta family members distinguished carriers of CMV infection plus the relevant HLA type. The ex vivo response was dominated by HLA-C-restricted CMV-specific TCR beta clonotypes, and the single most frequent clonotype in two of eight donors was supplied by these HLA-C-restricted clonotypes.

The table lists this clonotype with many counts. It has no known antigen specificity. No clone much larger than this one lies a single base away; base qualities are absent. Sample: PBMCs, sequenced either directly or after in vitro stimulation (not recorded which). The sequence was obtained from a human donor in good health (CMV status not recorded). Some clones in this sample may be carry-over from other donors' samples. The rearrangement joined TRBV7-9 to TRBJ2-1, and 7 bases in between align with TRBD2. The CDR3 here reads CASSSGLSYNEQFF. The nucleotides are TGTGCCAGCAGCTCGGGACTATCCTACAATGAGCAGTTCTTC.